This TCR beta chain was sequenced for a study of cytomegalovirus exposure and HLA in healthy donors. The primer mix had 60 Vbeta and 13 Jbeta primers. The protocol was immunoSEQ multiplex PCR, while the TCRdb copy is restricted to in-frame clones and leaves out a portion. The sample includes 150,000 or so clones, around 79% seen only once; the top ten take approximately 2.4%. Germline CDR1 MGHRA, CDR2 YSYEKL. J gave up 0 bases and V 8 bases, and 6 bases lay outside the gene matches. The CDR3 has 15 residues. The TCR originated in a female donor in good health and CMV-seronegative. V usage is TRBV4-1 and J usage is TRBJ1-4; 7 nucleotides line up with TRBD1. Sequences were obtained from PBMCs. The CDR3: CASRWDSSTNEKLFF. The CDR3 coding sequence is TGCGCCAGCCGCTGGGACAGCTCAACTAATGAAAAACTGTTTTTT.